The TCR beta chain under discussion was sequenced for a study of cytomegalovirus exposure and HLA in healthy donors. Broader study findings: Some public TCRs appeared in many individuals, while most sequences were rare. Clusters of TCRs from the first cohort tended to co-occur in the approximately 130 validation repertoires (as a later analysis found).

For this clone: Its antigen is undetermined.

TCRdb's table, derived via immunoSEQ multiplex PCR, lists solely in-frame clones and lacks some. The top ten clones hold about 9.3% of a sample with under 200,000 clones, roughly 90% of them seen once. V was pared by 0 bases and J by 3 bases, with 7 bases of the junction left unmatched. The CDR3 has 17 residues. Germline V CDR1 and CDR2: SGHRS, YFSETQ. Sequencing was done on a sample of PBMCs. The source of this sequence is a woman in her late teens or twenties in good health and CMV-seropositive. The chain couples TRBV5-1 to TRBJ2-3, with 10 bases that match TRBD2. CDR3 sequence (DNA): TGCGCCAGCAGCTTGGCCGGGCTAGCGGGAGCTACAGATACGCAGTATTTT. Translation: CASSLAGLAGATDTQYF.